These 5 T cell receptor beta chains came from one sample sequenced in a study of T cells in Graves' hyperthyroidism and ophthalmopathy. Researchers took RNA transcripts and amplified the TCR beta CDR3 regions from them. First-round RT-PCR with HTBI primers amplified the TCR CDR3 region. TCRdb reprocessed the multiplex PCR reads with MiXCR, giving one entry per CDR3 protein. The data show fewer than 700,000 distinct CDR3 sequences, with roughly a sixth seen just once and roughly 18% held by the top ten. Material for sequencing was blood. The receptors were gathered from a woman aged 18-35 years with Graves' ophthalmopathy.

The chain is built from TRBV19 and TRBJ2-3; 7 bases are a match to TRBD2. The CDR3 extends over 16 amino acids. Trimming removed 1 base from V and 1 base from J; junction bases left unmatched: 5. Germline CDR1 reads LNHDA; CDR2 reads SQIVND (reference sequence). The CDR3 bases are TGTGCCAGTAGTATAGTTGGAACTAGCGGCACAGATACGCAGTATTTT. Translation: CASSIVGTSGTDTQYF. The whole variable domain, filled in from reference TRBV19 and TRBJ2-3, reads DGGITQSPKYLFRKEGQNVTLSCEQNLNHDAMYWYRQDPGQGLRLIYYSQIVNDFQKGDIAEGYSVSREKKESFPLTVTSAQKNPTAFYLCASSIVGTSGTDTQYFGPGTRLTVL.

This clonotype was seen ten or more times. This chain links TRBV2 with TRBJ2-5, with 15 bases aligning to TRBD2. CDR3 length: 17 residues. The ends lost 0 bases at V and 4 bases at J; junction bases unmatched: 3. Germline V lookup: CDR1 SNHLY, CDR2 FYNNEI. The CDR3 here is CASSEAWGLAGGETQYF. In nucleotides, the CDR3 is TGTGCCAGCAGTGAAGCGTGGGGACTAGCGGGAGGAGAGACCCAGTACTTC.

J is TRBJ2-7 and V is TRBV13; the D gene is possibly TRBD2 (5 bases). Per germline, CDR1 PRHDT and CDR2 FYEKMQ (reference sequence). Trimming removed 5 bases from V and 5 bases from J, with 13 bases in between. The CDR3 length is 13 residues. The CDR3: CASSPRERDEQYF. CDR3 coding DNA: TGTGCCAGCAGCCCGAGGGAGAGGGACGAGCAGTACTTC.

This clonotype occurred many times. This chain links TRBV7-2 with TRBJ2-5, with D possibly called TRBD1 or TRBD2 (5 bases each). The germline V gene has CDR1 SGHTA and CDR2 FQGNSA. V gave up 2 bases and J gave up 5 bases, with 12 bases separating them. The CDR3 is 14 amino acids. The CDR3 coding sequence is TGTGCCAGCAGCTTAAAGTCGGGGCGGGAGACCCAGTACTTC. It translates to CASSLKSGRETQYF.

There are many counts of this clonotype. This sequence joins TRBV28 and TRBJ2-5; D gene uncertain. Trimming took 3 bases from V and 7 from J, leaving 9 bases between them. CDR1 is MDHEN and CDR2 is SYDVKM in the germline V gene. The CDR3 sequence is 12 residues long. CDR3 amino acids: CASSLATGTQYF. The CDR3 coding sequence is TGTGCCAGCAGTTTGGCCACCGGGACCCAGTACTTC. Combining the CDR3 with reference TRBV28 and TRBJ2-5 gives the whole variable domain DVKVTQSSRYLVKRTGEKVFLECVQDMDHENMFWYRQDPGLGLRLIYFSYDVKMKEKGDIPEGYSVSREKKERFSLILESASTNQTSMYLCASSLATGTQYFGPGTRLLVL.